A single sample gave rise to the 26 T cell receptor beta chains below, sequenced in a study of cytomegalovirus exposure and HLA in healthy donors. Amplification used 60 Vbeta primers and 13 Jbeta primers. Here immunoSEQ multiplex PCR was the method, and the copy in TCRdb shows in-frame clones only, minus some. This repertoire shows 110,000 to 150,000 clones, approximately 77% found once; its top ten account for 4.9%. Sequencing used PBMCs. The origin of the receptors is a woman in her 50s in good health and CMV-seronegative.

The CDR3 reads CASSQGTGADTQYF. The CDR3 coding sequence is TGTGCCAGCAGCCAGGGGACAGGGGCAGATACGCAGTATTTT. J is TRBJ2-3 and V is TRBV7-9; TRBD1 matches 10 bases. The CDR3 sequence is 14 residues long. V shed 5 bases and J 4 bases; nucleotides not matched to a gene: 3. CDR1 is SEHNR and CDR2 is FQNEAQ in the germline V gene (reference sequence).

The V gene is TRBV6-6, the J gene TRBJ1-5; tentative D call: TRBD1 (6 bases). V was trimmed by 5 bases and J by 3 bases, leaving 11 bases between them. The CDR3 runs 14 residues. Germline assignment: CDR1 MNHNY and CDR2 SVGAGI (reference sequence). The CDR3, as DNA: TGTGCCAGCAGTCCTGACAGGCCCAATCAGCCCCAGCATTTT. Residues: CASSPDRPNQPQHF.

The chain employs TRBV7-9 and TRBJ2-1; no reliable D call. Germline CDR1 SEHNR, CDR2 FQNEAQ (reference sequence). This CDR3 has 14 residues. V lost 1 base to trimming and J lost 6 bases, with 10 bases between them. The CDR3 spells CASSLDSPGNEQFF. CDR3 nucleotide sequence: TGTGCCAGCAGCTTAGATAGCCCCGGCAATGAGCAGTTCTTC.

This chain joins TRBV2 and TRBJ2-3; TRBD1 matches 7 bases. Germline CDR1 SNHLY, CDR2 FYNNEI. With V trimmed by 6 bases and J by 0 bases, 12 bases remained unmatched. The CDR3 covers 17 residues. CDR3 sequence (DNA): TGTGCCAGCAGGGGGCCCGACAGGGTACCTAGCACAGATACGCAGTATTTT. This encodes CASRGPDRVPSTDTQYF.

This chain connects TRBV11-1 to TRBJ2-7, with TRBD1 matching over 7 bases. This CDR3 is 15 amino acids long. Germline V gene sequence: CDR1 SGHAT, CDR2 FQDESV (reference sequence). V lost 4 bases, J lost 6 bases, and 12 bases stayed unmatched. For the CDR3, the DNA is TGTGCCAGCAGCTCCCGAGACAGGGTCTCTTTCGAGCAGTACTTC. Protein: CASSSRDRVSFEQYF. Full variable domain (rest looked up from reference TRBV11-1 and TRBJ2-7): EAEVAQSPRYKITEKSQAVAFWCDPISGHATLYWYRQILGQGPELLVQFQDESVVDDSQLPKDRFSAERLKGVDSTLKIQPAELGDSAMYLCASSSRDRVSFEQYFGPGTRLTVT.

The V and J genes are TRBV6-6 and TRBJ2-6; D might be TRBD2 (5 bases). Looked up from germline, CDR1 is MNHNY and CDR2 is SVGAGI (reference sequence). The V end lost 6 bases, the J end lost 1 base, and 10 bases lay between the germline ends. The CDR3 loop spans 15 amino acids. CDR3 sequence: CASSRTLSGANVLTF. Here the CDR3 DNA reads TGTGCCAGCAGCCGGACTCTGTCTGGGGCCAACGTCCTGACTTTC.

The V and J genes are TRBV5-1 and TRBJ2-7; tentative D call: TRBD2 (6 bases). This CDR3 has 15 amino acids. Per germline, CDR1 SGHRS and CDR2 YFSETQ. V was clipped by 2 bases and J by 2 bases, with 14 bases between them. The CDR3 DNA follows: TGCGCCAGCAGCTTCGGGCTGGGGGGAACCTACGAGCAGTACTTC. Translated: CASSFGLGGTYEQYF.

V gene TRBV7-2 combines with J gene TRBJ1-1; possible D gene TRBD1, 5 bases. Germline-derived CDR1 and CDR2 are SGHTA and FQGNSA. Between the trimmed V and J ends, which lost 5 bases and 6 bases, there was a span of 13 bases. This CDR3 comprises 13 residues. The CDR3 here is CASSIGVRAEAFF. In DNA form, the CDR3 reads TGTGCCAGCAGCATAGGGGTTCGGGCTGAAGCTTTCTTT. The entire variable domain, with the rest obtained from reference TRBV7-2 and TRBJ1-1, is as follows: GAGVSQSPSNKVTEKGKDVELRCDPISGHTALYWYRQSLGQGLEFLIYFQGNSAPDKSGLPSDRFSAERTGGSVSTLTIQRTQQEDSAVYLCASSIGVRAEAFFGQGTRLTVV.

This chain uses TRBV10-2 with TRBJ1-5; a possible D gene is TRBD1 (6 bases). Trimming took 2 bases from V and 4 from J, leaving 15 bases between them. Germline CDR1 is WSHSY and CDR2 is SAAADI. The CDR3 spans 16 residues. The CDR3 protein is CASSEMVGARNQPQHF. CDR3 DNA sequence: TGCGCCAGCAGTGAGATGGTGGGGGCCAGGAATCAGCCCCAGCATTTT.

Comments on this clone: The junction and the germline gene differ at one end; a read error may be behind it. The V call is TRBV10-2, the J call TRBJ2-2, with D maybe TRBD2 (5 bases). Germline CDR1 reads WSHSY; CDR2 reads SAAADI. The CDR3 sequence is 15 residues long. For the CDR3, the DNA is TGCGCCAGCGAGAACGGGAACGCGAACACCGGGAAGCTGTTTTTT. It is translated as CASENGNANTGKLFF.

The gene calls are TRBV6-5 and TRBJ2-5; 7 positions match TRBD1. Germline-derived CDR1 and CDR2 are MNHEY and SVGAGI. V lost 6 bases and J lost 1; bases outside the gene matches: 2. The CDR3 is 13 residues long. The DNA of the CDR3 is TGTGCCAGCAGACAGGGGTTCCAAGAGACCCAGTACTTC. This gives the protein CASRQGFQETQYF.

V and J are TRBV29-1 and TRBJ1-5, with D possibly matching TRBD1 (6 bases). V was shortened by 4 bases and J by 6 bases, with 13 bases between the two germline ends. Germline-derived CDR1 and CDR2 are SQVTM and ANQGSEA. The CDR3 has 13 amino acids. The DNA of the CDR3 is TGCAGCGTTGGGATTCAGGGGCCTCAGCCCCAGCATTTT. Translation: CSVGIQGPQPQHF.

This chain uses TRBV7-2 with TRBJ1-2; 7 bases agree with TRBD1. The CDR3 runs to 14 residues. Germline V gene sequence: CDR1 SGHTA, CDR2 FQGNSA. The V gene end was trimmed by 2 bases and the J gene end by 8 bases; junction bases not matched to a gene: 8. The DNA for the CDR3 is TGTGCCAGCAGCTTACTCGGACAGGCATACGGCTACACCTTC. This codes for CASSLLGQAYGYTF.

The chain couples TRBV7-2 to TRBJ1-1, with TRBD1 identical over 7 bases. The CDR3 covers 14 residues. V lost 5 bases and J lost 3; bases outside the gene matches: 6. CDR1 and CDR2 (germline): SGHTA, FQGNSA. The CDR3 protein is CASSLTGFDTEAFF. The CDR3 DNA sequence: TGTGCCAGCAGCCTGACAGGGTTCGACACTGAAGCTTTCTTT.

The rearrangement uses TRBV28 and TRBJ1-1; D possibly corresponds to TRBD1 (5 bases). Germline CDR1 and CDR2: MDHEN and SYDVKM. Trimming removed 3 bases at V and 3 bases at J, with 11 bases between. CDR3 length: 14 amino acids. The CDR3 loop is CASSLGSGDTEAFF. Written as DNA, the CDR3 is TGTGCCAGCAGTTTGGGCTCGGGGGACACTGAAGCTTTCTTT.

The chain links TRBV10-3 to TRBJ2-7; 9 nucleotides agree with TRBD2. With 8 bases clipped from V and 0 bases from J, the junction kept 5 bases outside the gene matches. CDR1 and CDR2 (germline): ENHRY, SYGVKD. The CDR3 consists of 14 residues. CDR3 sequence (DNA): TGTGCCATCCGGGCTAGCGGGGACTCCTACGAGCAGTACTTC. Amino acids: CAIRASGDSYEQYF.

The chain is built from TRBV5-6 and TRBJ2-2; 8 positions agree with TRBD1. Germline-derived CDR1 and CDR2 are SGHDT and YYEEEE. The J segment lost 5 bases and the V segment lost 4 bases, leaving 7 bases of the junction unmatched. The CDR3 runs to 15 residues. In nucleotides, the CDR3 is TGTGCCAGCAGCCACCAGGGGGCCCGAACCGGGGAGCTGTTTTTT. Protein product: CASSHQGARTGELFF. The entire variable domain, with the rest obtained from reference TRBV5-6 and TRBJ2-2, is as follows: DAGVTQSPTHLIKTRGQQVTLRCSPKSGHDTVSWYQQALGQGPQFIFQYYEEEERQRGNFPDRFSGHQFPNYSSELNVNALLLGDSALYLCASSHQGARTGELFFGEGSRLTVL.

The chain is built from TRBV7-2 and TRBJ2-5, with TRBD1 matching over 8 bases. The CDR3 length is 14 residues. Looked up from germline, CDR1 is SGHTA and CDR2 is FQGNSA. V lost 5 bases, J lost 5 bases, and 7 bases stayed unmatched. The CDR3 here is CASSVDRGGETQYF. The CDR3 DNA sequence: TGTGCCAGCAGCGTCGACAGGGGCGGGGAGACCCAGTACTTC.

Regarding this clone: This sample also contains other DNA sequences that code for the same CDR3. The rearrangement links TRBV2 to TRBJ1-2; 7 bases are shared with TRBD1. Trimming at V came to 8 bases and at J to 4 bases, leaving 1 base not matched to a gene. The germline V gene encodes CDR1 SNHLY and CDR2 FYNNEI. The CDR3 covers 11 residues. CDR3 protein: CASRQGYGYTF. Written as DNA, the CDR3 is TGTGCCAGCCGACAGGGCTATGGCTACACCTTC.

This clone came up many times. The rearrangement uses TRBV4-2 and TRBJ1-1; D is perhaps TRBD1 (6 bases). Germline V CDR1 and CDR2: LGHNA, YNFKEQ. V was clipped by 3 bases and J by 1 base, with 12 bases between them. The CDR3 totals 15 residues. Here the CDR3 reads CASSQLLDRNTEAFF. Written as DNA, the CDR3 is TGTGCCAGCAGCCAGCTTTTGGACAGGAACACTGAAGCTTTCTTT.

The chain is built from TRBV29-1 and TRBJ1-4; a weak D match, TRBD1 (6 bases). V was clipped by 5 bases and J by 6 bases, with 13 bases between them. The length of the CDR3 is 13 residues. CDR1 is SQVTM and CDR2 is ANQGSEA in the germline V gene. CDR3 nucleotide sequence: TGCAGCGTTAAGGTGGCAGGGGATGAAAAACTGTTTTTT. Protein: CSVKVAGDEKLFF.

The chain is built from TRBV13 and TRBJ2-1; 8 positions match TRBD2. The V segment lost 5 bases and the J segment 2 bases; nucleotides outside the gene matches: 5. The CDR3 loop spans 15 amino acids. In germline, CDR1 is PRHDT, CDR2 FYEKMQ (reference sequence). CDR3 in amino acids: CASSLSGGPYNEQFF. As DNA, the CDR3 is TGTGCCAGCAGCCTATCGGGGGGGCCCTACAATGAGCAGTTCTTC.

The CDR3 here is CASSQTSAKNIQYF. The CDR3 nucleotides are TGTGCCAGCAGCCAGACTAGTGCCAAAAACATTCAGTACTTC. The chain is built from TRBV6-5 and TRBJ2-4; D perhaps matches TRBD2 (6 bases). The CDR3 runs to 14 residues. Trimming removed 6 bases from V and 1 base from J, with 10 bases in between. Per germline, CDR1 MNHEY and CDR2 SVGAGI.

CDR3: CASSSTRGQETQYF. In nucleotides, the CDR3 is TGTGCCAGCAGTTCGACAAGGGGACAAGAGACCCAGTACTTC. This chain connects TRBV28 to TRBJ2-5; possibly TRBD1 for D (5 bases). The CDR3 consists of 14 residues. The germline V and J ends were trimmed by 4 bases and 2 bases, with 11 bases remaining between them. Germline V lookup: CDR1 MDHEN, CDR2 SYDVKM.

This clone was found a few times. One junction end does not reproduce the germline sequence, and a read error may be involved. The chain employs TRBV7-7 and TRBJ2-5, with 9 positions matching TRBD2. The CDR3 sequence is 15 residues long. Germline values: CDR1 SSHAT, CDR2 FNYEAQ (reference sequence). This CDR3 is CASSQLSGGGETQYF. CDR3 coding DNA: TGTGCTAGCAGCCAACTTAGCGGGGGTGGAGAGACCCAGTACTTC.

The rearrangement uses TRBV2 and TRBJ1-2, with no clear D. The CDR3 extends over 14 amino acids. Between the trimmed V and J ends, which lost 8 bases and 4 bases, there was a span of 17 bases. Germline V CDR1 and CDR2: SNHLY, FYNNEI. CDR3 protein: CASDIDTILYGYTF. The CDR3 DNA sequence: TGTGCCAGCGACATCGACACAATACTCTATGGCTACACCTTC.